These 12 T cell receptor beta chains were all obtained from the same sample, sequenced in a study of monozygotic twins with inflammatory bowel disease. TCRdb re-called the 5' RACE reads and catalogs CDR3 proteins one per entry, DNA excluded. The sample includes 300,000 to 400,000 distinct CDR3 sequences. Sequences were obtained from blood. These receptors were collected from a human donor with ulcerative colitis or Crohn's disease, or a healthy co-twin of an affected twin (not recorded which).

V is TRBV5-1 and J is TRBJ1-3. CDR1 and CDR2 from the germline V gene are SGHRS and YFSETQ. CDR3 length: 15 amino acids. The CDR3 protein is CASSLEYRQPDTIYF.

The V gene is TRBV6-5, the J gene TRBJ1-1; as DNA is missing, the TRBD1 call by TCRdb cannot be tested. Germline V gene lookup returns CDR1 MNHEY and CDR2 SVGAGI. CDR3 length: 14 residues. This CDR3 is CASSLQGLDTEAFF.

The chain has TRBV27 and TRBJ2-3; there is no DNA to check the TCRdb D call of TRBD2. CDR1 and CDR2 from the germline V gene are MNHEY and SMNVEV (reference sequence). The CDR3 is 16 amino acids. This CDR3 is CASAFIWTSSTDTQYF.

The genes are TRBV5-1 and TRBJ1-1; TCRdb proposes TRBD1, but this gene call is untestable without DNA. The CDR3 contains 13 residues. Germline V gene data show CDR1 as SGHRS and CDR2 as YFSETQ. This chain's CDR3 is CASMWGVGTEAFF.

The CDR3 sequence is CASTLDWEQYF. The chain joins TRBV28 to TRBJ2-7; the D gene TCRdb calls, TRBD1, cannot be checked with no DNA. The germline V gene has CDR1 MDHEN and CDR2 SYDVKM. The CDR3 has 11 amino acids.

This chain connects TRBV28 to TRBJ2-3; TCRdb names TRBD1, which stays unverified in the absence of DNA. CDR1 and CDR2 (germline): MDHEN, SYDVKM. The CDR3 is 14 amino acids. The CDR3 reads CASSGTDGTDTQYF.

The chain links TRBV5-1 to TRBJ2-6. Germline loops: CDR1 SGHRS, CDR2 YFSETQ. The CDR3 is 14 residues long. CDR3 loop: CASSLNAGANVLTF.

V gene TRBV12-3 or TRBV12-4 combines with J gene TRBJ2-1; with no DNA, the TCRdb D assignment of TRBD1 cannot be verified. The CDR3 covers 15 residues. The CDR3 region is CASSPSGTGVNEQFF.

CDR3 sequence reads: CASSPGGGPYNEQFF. The chain employs TRBV28 and TRBJ2-1; without DNA, the TCRdb call of TRBD1 cannot be checked. There are 15 residues in the CDR3. Germline loops: CDR1 MDHEN, CDR2 SYDVKM.

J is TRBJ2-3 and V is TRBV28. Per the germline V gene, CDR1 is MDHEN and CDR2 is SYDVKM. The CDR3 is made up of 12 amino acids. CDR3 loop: CATELTPDTQYF.

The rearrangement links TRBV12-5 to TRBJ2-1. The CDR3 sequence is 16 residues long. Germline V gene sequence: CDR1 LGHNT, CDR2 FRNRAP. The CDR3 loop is CASGLVLGLRDNEQFF.

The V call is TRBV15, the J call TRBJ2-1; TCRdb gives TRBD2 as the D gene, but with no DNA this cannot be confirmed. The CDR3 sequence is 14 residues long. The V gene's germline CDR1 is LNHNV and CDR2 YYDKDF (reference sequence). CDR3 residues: CATRDTGGGNEQFF. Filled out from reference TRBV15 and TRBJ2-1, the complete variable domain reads DAMVIQNPRYQVTQFGKPVTLSCSQTLNHNVMYWYQQKSSQAPKLLFHYYDKDFNNEADTPDNFQSRRPNTSFCFLDIRSPGLGDTAMYLCATRDTGGGNEQFFGPGTRLTVL.